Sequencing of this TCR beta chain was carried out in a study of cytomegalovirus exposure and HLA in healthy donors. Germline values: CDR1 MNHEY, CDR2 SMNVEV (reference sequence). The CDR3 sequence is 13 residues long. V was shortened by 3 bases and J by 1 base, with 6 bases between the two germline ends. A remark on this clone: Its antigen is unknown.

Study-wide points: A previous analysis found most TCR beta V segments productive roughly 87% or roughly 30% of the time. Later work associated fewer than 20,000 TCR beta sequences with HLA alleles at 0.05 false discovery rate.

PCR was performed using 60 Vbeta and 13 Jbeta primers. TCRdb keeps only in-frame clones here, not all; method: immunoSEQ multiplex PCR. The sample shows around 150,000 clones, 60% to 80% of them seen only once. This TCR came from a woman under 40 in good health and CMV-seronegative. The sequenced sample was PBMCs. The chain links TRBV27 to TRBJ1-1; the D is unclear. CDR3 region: CASSLTGNTEAFF. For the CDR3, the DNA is TGTGCCAGCAGTTTGACTGGGAACACTGAAGCTTTCTTT.